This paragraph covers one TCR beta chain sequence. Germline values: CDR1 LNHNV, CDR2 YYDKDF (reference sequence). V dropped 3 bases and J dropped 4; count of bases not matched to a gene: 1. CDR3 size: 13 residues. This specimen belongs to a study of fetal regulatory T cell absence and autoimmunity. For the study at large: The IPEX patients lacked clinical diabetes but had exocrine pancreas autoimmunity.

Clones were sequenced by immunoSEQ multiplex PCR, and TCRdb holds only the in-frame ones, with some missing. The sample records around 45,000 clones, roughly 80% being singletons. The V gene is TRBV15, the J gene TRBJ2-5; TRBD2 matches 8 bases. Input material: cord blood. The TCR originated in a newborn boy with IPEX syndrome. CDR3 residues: CATSSGGAETQYF. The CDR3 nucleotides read TGTGCCACCAGCAGCGGGGGGGCAGAGACCCAGTACTTC.